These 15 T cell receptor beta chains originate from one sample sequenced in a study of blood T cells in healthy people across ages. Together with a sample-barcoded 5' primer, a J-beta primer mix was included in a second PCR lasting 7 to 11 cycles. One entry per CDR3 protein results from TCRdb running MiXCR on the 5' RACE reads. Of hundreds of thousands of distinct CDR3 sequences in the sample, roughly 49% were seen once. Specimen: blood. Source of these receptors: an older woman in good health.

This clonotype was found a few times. CDR3 residues: CASSPWTAQETQYF. The CDR3 nucleotides read TGTGCCAGCAGCCCCTGGACAGCCCAAGAGACCCAGTACTTC. J is TRBJ2-5 and V is TRBV7-2; TRBD1 is a possible D gene (6 bases). Germline V lookup: CDR1 SGHTA, CDR2 FQGNSA. The CDR3 runs 14 residues. Trimming cost V 5 bases and J 1 base, with 11 bases left between them.

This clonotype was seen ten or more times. The CDR3: CASRPWGSSYNEQFF. The CDR3 region has the DNA TGTGCCAGCAGGCCGTGGGGGAGCTCCTACAATGAGCAGTTCTTC. The J gene is TRBJ2-1, the V gene TRBV7-2, with D perhaps being TRBD1 or TRBD2 (5 bases each). The CDR3 totals 15 residues. V was cut by 6 bases and J by 0 bases, with 12 bases left in between. Germline V CDR1 and CDR2: SGHTA, FQGNSA.

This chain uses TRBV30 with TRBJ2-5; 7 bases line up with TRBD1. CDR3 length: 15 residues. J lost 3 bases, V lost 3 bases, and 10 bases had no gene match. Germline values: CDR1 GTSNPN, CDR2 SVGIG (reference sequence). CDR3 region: CAWSPGTVSKETQYF. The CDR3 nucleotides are TGTGCCTGGAGCCCCGGGACAGTTTCGAAAGAGACCCAGTACTTC.

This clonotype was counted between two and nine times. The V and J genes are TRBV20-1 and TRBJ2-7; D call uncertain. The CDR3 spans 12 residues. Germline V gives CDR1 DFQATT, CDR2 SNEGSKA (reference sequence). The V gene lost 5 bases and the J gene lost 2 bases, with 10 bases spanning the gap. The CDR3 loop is CSAPSQAYEQYF. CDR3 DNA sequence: TGCAGTGCTCCCTCCCAGGCCTACGAGCAGTACTTC.

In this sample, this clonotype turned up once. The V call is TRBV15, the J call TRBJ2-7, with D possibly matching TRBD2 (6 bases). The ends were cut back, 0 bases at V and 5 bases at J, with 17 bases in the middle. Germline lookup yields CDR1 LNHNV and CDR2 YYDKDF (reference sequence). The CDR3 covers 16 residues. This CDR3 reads CATSRDRRVLSDEQYF. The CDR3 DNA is TGTGCCACCAGCAGAGATCGGAGGGTTCTTTCCGACGAGCAGTACTTC.

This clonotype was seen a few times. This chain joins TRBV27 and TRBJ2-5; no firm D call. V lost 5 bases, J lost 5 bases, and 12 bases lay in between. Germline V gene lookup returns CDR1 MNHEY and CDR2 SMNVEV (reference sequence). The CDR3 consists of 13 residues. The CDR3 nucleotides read TGTGCCAGCAGTCTAAATATCGGGGAGACCCAGTACTTC. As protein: CASSLNIGETQYF.

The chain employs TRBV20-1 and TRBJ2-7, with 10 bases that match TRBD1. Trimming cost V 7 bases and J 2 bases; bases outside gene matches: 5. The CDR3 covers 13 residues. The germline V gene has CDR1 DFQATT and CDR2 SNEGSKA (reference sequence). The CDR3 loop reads CSVTGQGAYEQYF. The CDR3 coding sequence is TGCAGTGTAACAGGACAGGGGGCCTACGAGCAGTACTTC.

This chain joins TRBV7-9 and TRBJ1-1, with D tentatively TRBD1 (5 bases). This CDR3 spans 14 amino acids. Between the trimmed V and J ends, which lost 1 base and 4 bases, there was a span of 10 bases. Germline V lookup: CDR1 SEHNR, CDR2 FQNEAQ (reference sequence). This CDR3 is CASSLGRAGTEAFF. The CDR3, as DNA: TGTGCCAGCAGCTTAGGCAGGGCTGGCACTGAAGCTTTCTTT.

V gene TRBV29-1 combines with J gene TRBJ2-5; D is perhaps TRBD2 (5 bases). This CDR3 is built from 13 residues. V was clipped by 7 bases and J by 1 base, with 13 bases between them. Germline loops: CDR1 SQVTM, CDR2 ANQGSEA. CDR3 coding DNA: TGCAGCGGATTTGGTGCGGGCCAAGAGACCCAGTACTTC. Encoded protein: CSGFGAGQETQYF.

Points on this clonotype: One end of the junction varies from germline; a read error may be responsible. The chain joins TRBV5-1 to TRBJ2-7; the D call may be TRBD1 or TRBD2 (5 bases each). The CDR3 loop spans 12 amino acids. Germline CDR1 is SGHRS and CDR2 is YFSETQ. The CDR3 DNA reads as TGCGTCAGCAACTTGGGGGATTACGAGCAGTACTTC. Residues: CVSNLGDYEQYF.

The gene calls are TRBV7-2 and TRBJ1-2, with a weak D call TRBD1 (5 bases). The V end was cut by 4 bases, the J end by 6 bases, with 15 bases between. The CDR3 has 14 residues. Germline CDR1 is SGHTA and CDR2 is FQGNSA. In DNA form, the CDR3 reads TGTGCCAGCAGCTCCCGCGGGGCCCCTGATGGCTACACCTTC. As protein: CASSSRGAPDGYTF.

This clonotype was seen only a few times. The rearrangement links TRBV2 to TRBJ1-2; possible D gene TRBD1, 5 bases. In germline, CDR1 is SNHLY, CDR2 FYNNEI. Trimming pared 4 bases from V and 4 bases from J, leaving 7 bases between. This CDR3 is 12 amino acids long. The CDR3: CASSARGYGYTF. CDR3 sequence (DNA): TGTGCCAGCAGTGCGAGGGGCTATGGCTACACCTTC.

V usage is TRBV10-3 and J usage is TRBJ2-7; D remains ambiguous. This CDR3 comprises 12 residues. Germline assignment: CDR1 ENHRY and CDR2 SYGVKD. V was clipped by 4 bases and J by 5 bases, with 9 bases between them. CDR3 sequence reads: CAISGRAHEQYF. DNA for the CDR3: TGTGCCATCAGTGGCCGAGCGCACGAGCAGTACTTC.

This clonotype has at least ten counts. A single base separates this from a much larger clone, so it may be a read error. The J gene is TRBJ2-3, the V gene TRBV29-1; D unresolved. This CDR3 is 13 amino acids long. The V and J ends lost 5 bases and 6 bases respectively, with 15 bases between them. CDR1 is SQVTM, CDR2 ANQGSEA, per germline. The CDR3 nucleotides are TGCAGCGTTCGGGTTCTGGTGGCGGATACGCAGTATTTT. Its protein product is CSVRVLVADTQYF.

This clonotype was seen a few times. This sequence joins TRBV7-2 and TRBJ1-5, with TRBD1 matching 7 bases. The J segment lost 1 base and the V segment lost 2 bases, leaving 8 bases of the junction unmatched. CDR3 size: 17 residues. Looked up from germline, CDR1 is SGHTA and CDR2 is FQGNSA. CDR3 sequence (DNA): TGTGCCAGCAGCTTACGGGACAGCCTTGTGAGCAATCAGCCCCAGCATTTT. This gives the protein CASSLRDSLVSNQPQHF.